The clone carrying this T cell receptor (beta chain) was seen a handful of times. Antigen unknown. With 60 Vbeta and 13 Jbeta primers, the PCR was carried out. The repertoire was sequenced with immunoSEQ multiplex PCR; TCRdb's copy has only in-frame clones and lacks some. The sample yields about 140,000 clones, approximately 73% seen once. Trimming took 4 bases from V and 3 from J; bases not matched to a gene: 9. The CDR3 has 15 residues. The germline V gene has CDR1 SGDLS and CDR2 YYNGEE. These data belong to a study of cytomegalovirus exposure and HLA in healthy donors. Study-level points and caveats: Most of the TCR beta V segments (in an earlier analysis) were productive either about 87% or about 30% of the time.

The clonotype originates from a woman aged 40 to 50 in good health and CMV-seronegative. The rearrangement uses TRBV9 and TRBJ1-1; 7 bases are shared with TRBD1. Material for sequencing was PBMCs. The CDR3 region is CASSIASTGDTEAFF. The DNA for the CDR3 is TGTGCCAGCAGCATAGCGAGTACAGGGGACACTGAAGCTTTCTTT. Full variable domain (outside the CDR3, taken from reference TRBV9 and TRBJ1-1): DSGVTQTPKHLITATGQRVTLRCSPRSGDLSVYWYQQSLDQGLQFLIQYYNGEERAKGNILERFSAQQFPDLHSELNLSSLELGDSALYFCASSIASTGDTEAFFGQGTRLTVV.